A single sample gave rise to the 31 T cell receptor beta chains below, sequenced in a study of T cell responses to AZD1222 COVID-19 vaccine. TCRdb's copy holds only in-frame clones and misses some; the assay was immunoSEQ multiplex PCR. The table records some 92,000 clones, 90% to 95% of them present only once. The specimen comprised peripheral blood, sampled on day 0 of MenACWY control vaccination. These receptors all come from an adult in good health.

The chain uses TRBV29-1 and TRBJ1-2, with unresolved D. The CDR3 sequence is 13 residues long. The V gene's germline CDR1 is SQVTM and CDR2 ANQGSEA. The V gene lost 5 bases and the J gene lost 7 bases, with 17 bases spanning the gap. This CDR3 is CSVTLTPWGGYTF. CDR3 coding DNA: TGCAGCGTTACTTTGACCCCCTGGGGTGGCTACACCTTC.

The DNA for the CDR3 is TGTGCCAGCAGCCCCCGGAGGCAGGGTATGGATGGCTACACCTTC. Translation: CASSPRRQGMDGYTF. The chain couples TRBV7-9 to TRBJ1-2, with D perhaps matching TRBD1 (5 bases). V was cut by 5 bases and J by 6 bases, with 19 bases left in between. The germline V gene encodes CDR1 SEHNR and CDR2 FQNEAQ (reference sequence). This CDR3 has 15 residues.

This sequence joins TRBV6-2 or TRBV6-3 and TRBJ2-7, with D tentatively TRBD1 (5 bases). Germline V gene lookup returns CDR1 MNHEY and CDR2 SVGEGT. This CDR3 contains 13 residues. V lost 2 bases, J lost 7 bases, and 12 bases lay in between. This chain's CDR3 is CASSYRAGWEQYF. The CDR3 bases are TGTGCCAGCAGTTACAGGGCAGGGTGGGAGCAGTACTTC.

The V call is TRBV18, the J call TRBJ2-3; D might be TRBD2 (6 bases). V was pared by 8 bases and J by 2 bases, with 11 bases between. Germline assignment: CDR1 KGHSH and CDR2 LQKENI. The CDR3 has 13 amino acids. This CDR3 reads CASQTGDTDTQYF. In DNA, the CDR3 is TGTGCCAGCCAGACGGGGGACACAGATACGCAGTATTTT.

On this clone: A read error may account for a junction end that differs from germline. This chain links TRBV14 with TRBJ2-7; no clear D. Germline V gene sequence: CDR1 SGHDN, CDR2 FVKESK. The CDR3 contains 12 residues. The CDR3 DNA reads TGTGCCAGCAACCAAGTGGGCTACGAGCAGTACTTC. Translated, it gives CASNQVGYEQYF. The entire variable domain, with the rest obtained from reference TRBV14 and TRBJ2-7, is as follows: EAGVTQFPSHSVIEKGQTVTLRCDPISGHDNLYWYRRVMGKEIKFLLHFVKESKQDESGMPNNRFLAERTGGTYSTLKVQPAELEDSGVYFCASNQVGYEQYFGPGTRLTVT.

This rearrangement joins TRBV6-5 to TRBJ2-7; TRBD1 might be the D (6 bases). Looked up from germline, CDR1 is MNHEY and CDR2 is SVGAGI. Trimming pared 4 bases from V and 4 bases from J, leaving 8 bases between. The CDR3 totals 12 residues. For the CDR3, the DNA is TGTGCCAGCAGTTTGGACAGATACGAGCAGTACTTC. It translates to CASSLDRYEQYF.

The rearrangement joins TRBV19 to TRBJ2-3; no definite D call. The V end was cut by 9 bases, the J end by 2 bases, with 15 bases between. Germline lookup yields CDR1 LNHDA and CDR2 SQIVND (reference sequence). CDR3 length: 14 residues. As DNA, the CDR3 is TGTGCCAGCCGAAGTAGGGCTTACACAGATACGCAGTATTTT. Translation: CASRSRAYTDTQYF.

The V call is TRBV7-2, the J call TRBJ2-1; no firm D call. The V gene lost 5 bases and the J gene lost 6 bases, with 17 bases spanning the gap. This CDR3 region has 15 residues. Germline loops: CDR1 SGHTA, CDR2 FQGNSA. CDR3 DNA: TGTGCCAGCAGCCCAGACCCCTATTCGGGCAATGAGCAGTTCTTC. This encodes CASSPDPYSGNEQFF. The whole variable domain, remainder taken from reference TRBV7-2 and TRBJ2-1, is GAGVSQSPSNKVTEKGKDVELRCDPISGHTALYWYRQSLGQGLEFLIYFQGNSAPDKSGLPSDRFSAERTGGSVSTLTIQRTQQEDSAVYLCASSPDPYSGNEQFFGPGTRLTVL.

CDR3 coding DNA: TGTGCCAGCAGCCGATCACCGGGACAGGGCTACGAGCAGTACTTC. Its translation is CASSRSPGQGYEQYF. The chain has TRBV3-1 (or the pseudogene TRBV3-2) and TRBJ2-7; TRBD1 matches 9 bases. Trimming at V came to 4 bases and at J to 3 bases, leaving 7 bases not matched to a gene. This CDR3 is built from 15 residues. Germline CDR1 is LGHDT and CDR2 is YNNKEL (reference sequence).

The rearrangement joins TRBV6-5 to TRBJ2-7, with TRBD2 as a possible D gene (6 bases). The CDR3 runs 15 residues. The germline V gene encodes CDR1 MNHEY and CDR2 SVGAGI. V was trimmed by 0 bases and J by 3 bases, leaving 12 bases between them. CDR3 sequence (DNA): TGTGCCAGCAGTTACTCTAGGTCGGGAGACTACGAGCAGTACTTC. Its protein is CASSYSRSGDYEQYF.

The rearrangement uses TRBV2 and TRBJ1-4, with D unresolved. Germline V lookup: CDR1 SNHLY, CDR2 FYNNEI. The CDR3 consists of 14 residues. V was trimmed by 6 bases and J by 0 bases, leaving 8 bases between them. CDR3 sequence (DNA): TGTGCCAGCAGGAAGTCTCCAACTAATGAAAAACTGTTTTTT. Amino acids: CASRKSPTNEKLFF.

This clone was detected once. The genes are TRBV28 and TRBJ1-2; TRBD1 might be the D (6 bases). Trimming took off 7 bases at V and 5 bases at J, with 11 bases between the two ends. CDR3 length equals 12 residues. CDR1 and CDR2 from the germline V gene are MDHEN and SYDVKM. CDR3 nucleotides: TGTGCCAGCACCAACCAGGGGTATGGCTACACCTTC. This translates into CASTNQGYGYTF.

The CDR3 nucleotides read TGTGCCAGCAGCCGCACAGAGAACACTGAAGCTTTCTTT. It translates to CASSRTENTEAFF. V is TRBV6-5 and J is TRBJ1-1; D is ambiguous. V was clipped by 6 bases and J by 1 base, with 9 bases between them. CDR3 length: 13 residues. The germline V gene has CDR1 MNHEY and CDR2 SVGAGI.

A single count supports this clone. The gene calls are TRBV9 and TRBJ1-1, with 8 nucleotides matching TRBD1. CDR3 size: 14 residues. CDR1 and CDR2 (germline): SGDLS, YYNGEE. V shed 5 bases and J 1 base; nucleotides not matched to a gene: 4. CDR3 sequence reads: CASSLTGGNTEAFF. The CDR3 DNA reads as TGTGCCAGCAGTCTTACAGGGGGGAACACTGAAGCTTTCTTT.

The genes are TRBV4-2 and TRBJ2-1; D uncertain. CDR1 is LGHNA and CDR2 is YNFKEQ in the germline V gene. The V end was cut by 0 bases, the J end by 2 bases, with 11 bases between. The CDR3 is made up of 16 amino acids. The CDR3 sequence is CASSQEVVRAYNEQFF. The CDR3, as DNA: TGTGCCAGCAGCCAAGAGGTTGTCAGAGCCTACAATGAGCAGTTCTTC.

The chain joins TRBV7-2 to TRBJ1-1; TRBD1 matches 7 bases. Germline V gene lookup returns CDR1 SGHTA and CDR2 FQGNSA. CDR3 size: 13 residues. Germline trimming cut 1 base from V and 8 bases from J; bases unmatched to any gene: 4. CDR3 coding DNA: TGTGCCAGCAGCTTAGGACAGGGAGGAGAAGCTTTCTTT. Its protein is CASSLGQGGEAFF.

V is TRBV4-1 and J is TRBJ2-2; tentatively, D is TRBD2 (6 bases). Trimming took off 3 bases at V and 8 bases at J, with 19 bases between the two ends. Looked up from germline, CDR1 is MGHRA and CDR2 is YSYEKL. The CDR3 is 16 amino acids. The DNA of the CDR3 is TGCGCCAGCAGCCAGACGTGGGGGGAGCGTTCAGGGGAGCTGTTTTTT. This sequence encodes CASSQTWGERSGELFF.

The chain couples TRBV5-8 to TRBJ2-7; D could derive from TRBD1 or TRBD2 (7 bases each). The germline V gene has CDR1 SGHTS and CDR2 YDEGEE. The CDR3 consists of 15 residues. Between the trimmed V and J ends, which lost 1 base and 3 bases, there was a span of 14 bases. Written as DNA, the CDR3 is TGTGCCAGCAGCTTGTCTCTCAGGGGGGGCTACGAGCAGTACTTC. This codes for CASSLSLRGGYEQYF.

This sequence joins TRBV28 and TRBJ1-6; D is perhaps TRBD1 (5 bases). The CDR3 is made up of 14 amino acids. V was shortened by 5 bases and J by 4 bases, with 9 bases between the two germline ends. In germline, CDR1 is MDHEN, CDR2 SYDVKM. The CDR3 sequence: CASSGRQYNSPLHF. For the CDR3, the DNA is TGTGCCAGCAGTGGGCGACAGTATAATTCACCCCTCCACTTT.

This chain links TRBV28 with TRBJ1-5; 8 bases line up with TRBD1. Germline CDR1 and CDR2: MDHEN and SYDVKM. Germline trimming cut 11 bases from V and 2 bases from J; bases unmatched to any gene: 8. The CDR3 length is 14 residues. CDR3 sequence: CALSTGVGNQPQHF. In DNA, the CDR3 is TGTGCCCTATCGACAGGGGTGGGCAATCAGCCCCAGCATTTT.

This chain joins TRBV4-3 and TRBJ1-6, with TRBD1 matching over 10 bases. The CDR3 runs to 18 residues. Germline V gene lookup returns CDR1 LGHNA and CDR2 YSLEER. Trimming removed 0 bases from V and 7 bases from J; junction bases left unmatched: 9. CDR3 in DNA: TGCGCCAGCAGCCAAGATCCCCCGACAGGGGGCTTAAATTCACCCCTCCACTTT. Amino acids: CASSQDPPTGGLNSPLHF.

The rearrangement joins TRBV5-1 to TRBJ2-7, with 7 bases matching TRBD1. This CDR3 has 15 residues. Looked up from germline, CDR1 is SGHRS and CDR2 is YFSETQ. After removal of 0 bases from V and 4 bases from J, the junction contained 7 bases not matched to a gene. The DNA of the CDR3 is TGCGCCAGCAGCTTGGTGACAGGGAGAGAGTACGAGCAGTACTTC. Translation: CASSLVTGREYEQYF.

In its sample, this clone was seen once. V gene TRBV10-1 combines with J gene TRBJ2-7; D gene uncertain. Trimming cost V 0 bases and J 2 bases, with 8 bases left between them. CDR1 WNHNN and CDR2 SYGVQD come from the germline V gene (reference sequence). This CDR3 is built from 14 residues. CDR3 nucleotide sequence: TGCGCCAGCAGTGAGTCTCAGACGGCCTACGAGCAGTACTTC. Its protein product is CASSESQTAYEQYF.

This clone was counted once. The chain combines TRBV5-1 with TRBJ2-7, with D possibly being TRBD2 (6 bases). This CDR3 has 15 amino acids. Germline loops: CDR1 SGHRS, CDR2 YFSETQ. With 4 bases removed from V and 0 bases from J, the gap between germline ends came to 14 bases. The DNA of the CDR3 is TGCGCCAGCAGCCCCGGGACTGGTAGCTCCTACGAGCAGTACTTC. Protein: CASSPGTGSSYEQYF.

The chain carries TRBV28 and TRBJ2-2; 7 positions agree with TRBD1. The CDR3 is made up of 16 amino acids. The V gene's germline CDR1 is MDHEN and CDR2 SYDVKM. With 5 bases clipped from V and 4 bases from J, the junction kept 10 bases outside the gene matches. The CDR3 is CASSPATGFTTGELFF. Here the CDR3 DNA reads TGTGCCAGCAGTCCCGCGACAGGGTTCACCACCGGGGAGCTGTTTTTT.

Remarks on this clone: In the same sample, other DNA sequences code for this CDR3. The CDR3 DNA is TGCGCCAGCAGTGAAGGCAGGGACCAGCCCCAGCATTTT. Translating it yields CASSEGRDQPQHF. V and J are TRBV10-1 and TRBJ1-5; maybe TRBD1 (5 bases). The CDR3 totals 13 residues. Trimming removed 3 bases at V and 7 bases at J, with 10 bases between. Per the germline V gene, CDR1 is WNHNN and CDR2 is SYGVQD (reference sequence).

This rearrangement joins TRBV6-1 to TRBJ1-5; a weak D match, TRBD1 (5 bases). The length of the CDR3 is 15 residues. V gave up 0 bases and J gave up 7 bases, with 13 bases separating them. Looked up from germline, CDR1 is MNHNS and CDR2 is SASEGT. The CDR3 protein is CASSEAGRGVQPQHF. The CDR3 coding sequence is TGTGCCAGCAGTGAAGCTGGGAGGGGAGTCCAGCCCCAGCATTTT.

The V call is TRBV5-1, the J call TRBJ2-3; tentatively, D is TRBD2 (6 bases). The germline V gene has CDR1 SGHRS and CDR2 YFSETQ. The V gene lost 4 bases and the J gene lost 0 bases, with 15 bases spanning the gap. The CDR3 runs to 16 residues. This CDR3 is CASSRGTAPSTDTQYF. The CDR3 bases are TGCGCCAGCAGCCGGGGGACTGCCCCTAGCACAGATACGCAGTATTTT.

The genes are TRBV12-2 and TRBJ2-1. TRBV12-2 is shown as a pseudogene. The length of the CDR3 is 22 residues. The CDR3: CASRLRVNRPGIRERSYNEQFF. CDR3 DNA sequence: TGTGCAAGTCGCTTAAGGGTTAACAGGCCCGGGATTCGAGAGAGGTCCTACAATGAGCAGTTCTTC.

This chain connects TRBV29-1 to TRBJ1-2; 8 bases are a match to TRBD1. Germline CDR1 and CDR2: SQVTM and ANQGSEA. V was pared by 4 bases and J by 3 bases, with 4 bases of the junction left unmatched. This CDR3 is 13 amino acids long. CDR3 sequence: CSVAQGVDYGYTF. The CDR3 region has the DNA TGCAGCGTTGCACAGGGGGTTGACTATGGCTACACCTTC.

This clone was observed a single time. V gene TRBV5-1 combines with J gene TRBJ1-2, with D possibly TRBD1 on 6 matching bases. Germline CDR1 reads SGHRS; CDR2 reads YFSETQ. This CDR3 contains 15 residues. V was cut by 6 bases and J by 0 bases, with 15 bases left in between. The CDR3 region has the DNA TGCGCCAGCACGGCAGGGGATGGTTCTAACTATGGCTACACCTTC. Protein product: CASTAGDGSNYGYTF. The whole variable domain, remainder taken from reference TRBV5-1 and TRBJ1-2, is KAGVTQTPRYLIKTRGQQVTLSCSPISGHRSVSWYQQTPGQGLQFLFEYFSETQRNKGNFPGRFSGRQFSNSRSEMNVSTLELGDSALYLCASTAGDGSNYGYTFGSGTRLTVV.